These T cell receptor beta chains were read from a single sample in a study of blood T cells in healthy people across ages. TCRdb itself ran the 5' RACE reads through MiXCR, one entry per CDR3 protein. The repertoire consists of roughly 900,000 distinct CDR3 sequences, with around 49% occurring once and the leading ten covering 10% to 15%. Sequenced material: blood. The origin of the receptors is a man between 25 and 39 years old in good health. The CDR3 runs from the conserved cysteine through the conserved F or W. Each record gives: clone size, J gene, V gene, D gene, CDR3 DNA, CDR3 protein. A D gene is named only where the DNA matches it firmly. Expanded clones get a size class; other rows say once, few or many, or leave the size out.

few	TRBJ2-1	TRBV21-1	NA	TGTGCCAGCAGCAAAATTAAAGGGGGGCTAAGGAATGAGCAGTTCTTC	CASSKIKGGLRNEQFF
once	TRBJ2-7	TRBV20-1	TRBD1	TGCAGTGCTAGAGGGCCAGGGGGTTTCGAGCAGTACTTC	CSARGPGGFEQYF
NA	TRBJ2-7	TRBV28	TRBD1	TGTGCCATCCACCCGACAGGGGGAAACAACGAGCAGTACTTC	CAIHPTGGNNEQYF
NA	TRBJ2-7	TRBV7-3	NA	TGTGCCAGCAGCTTAATTAGCGGTCCCTACGAGCAGTACTTC	CASSLISGPYEQYF
once	TRBJ2-1	TRBV10-3	NA	TGTGCCATCAGTGAGTCGAAGGCGGGTCTGACCTACAATGAGCAGTTCTTC	CAISESKAGLTYNEQFF
NA	TRBJ1-1	TRBV9	NA	TGTGCCAGCAGCGTCGAGGGCCCGGGCACTGAAGCTTTCTTT	CASSVEGPGTEAFF
NA	TRBJ2-7	TRBV20-1	TRBD1	TGCAGTGCTAAGCTAACAGGGGGCTACGAGCAGTACTTC	CSAKLTGGYEQYF
NA	TRBJ1-2	TRBV7-2	TRBD1	TGTGCCAGCAGCTTATTAACGCAGGGGGCAGGAAAATATGGCCACACCTTC	CASSLLTQGAGKYGHTF
NA	TRBJ2-7	TRBV20-1	TRBD2	TGCAGTGCTCCCCGGACGGAGCGGGGCGAGCAGTACTTC	CSAPRTERGEQYF
NA	TRBJ2-7	TRBV6-5	NA	TGTGCCAGCAGTTACCCCCAGTCGCCGCAGTACTTC	CASSYPQSPQYF
NA	TRBJ2-1	TRBV30	TRBD2	TGTGCCTGGAGTAGAGGGACTACTTACAATGAGCAGTTCTTC	CAWSRGTTYNEQFF
few	TRBJ1-3	TRBV4-2	NA	TGTGCCAGCAGCCAAGGCGGGCACGACTCTGGAAACACCATATATTTT	CASSQGGHDSGNTIYF
few	TRBJ2-7	TRBV24-1	NA	TGTGCCACCAGTGATTTGAGCAGGGCTAAGTCCTCCTACGAGCAGTACTTC	CATSDLSRAKSSYEQYF
few	TRBJ2-7	TRBV3-1	NA	TGTGCCAGCAGTAATGGACAGGAGGGATCCTACGAGCAGTACTTC	CASSNGQEGSYEQYF
NA	TRBJ1-4	TRBV12-3/TRBV12-4	TRBD1	TGTGCCAGCAGGAGGGGACAGGGAAGGGAAAAACTGTTTTTT	CASRRGQGREKLFF
NA	TRBJ2-3	TRBV7-2	TRBD2	TGTGCCAGCAGCTTATTCGCTAGCGGATTAGATACGCAGTATTTT	CASSLFASGLDTQYF
NA	TRBJ2-1	TRBV10-3	TRBD2	TGTGCCATCAGCGATAGCGGGGGGCGATCCAATGAGCAGTTCTTC	CAISDSGGRSNEQFF
NA	TRBJ2-5	TRBV20-1	NA	TGCAGTGCTAGGCCGGGACGAGCGGACCAAGAGACCCAGTACTTC	CSARPGRADQETQYF
few	TRBJ2-4	TRBV4-3	TRBD2	TGCGCCAGCAGCCAAGGCACCGGACTAGCGATAAACATTCAGTACTTC	CASSQGTGLAINIQYF
NA	TRBJ2-1	TRBV4-2	NA	TGTGCCAGCAGCCAACCGGGACGAGCGGCCCACAATGAGCAGTTCTTC	CASSQPGRAAHNEQFF
once	TRBJ2-7	TRBV6-5	NA	TGTGCCAGCAGCCCAAGGGCCTATGGGTCCTCCTACGAGCAGTACTTC	CASSPRAYGSSYEQYF
NA	TRBJ2-1	TRBV11-3	NA	TGTGCCAGCACCGCAAGGGCCTATGAGCAGTTCTTC	CASTARAYEQFF
NA	TRBJ2-1	TRBV9	TRBD2	TGTGCCAGCAGCCCGGCGTCGAGCGGGGGTCTCAATGAGCAGTTCTTC	CASSPASSGGLNEQFF
NA	TRBJ1-2	TRBV10-3	NA	TGTGCCATCAGCAGGGAGGCTAACTATGGCTACACCTTC	CAISREANYGYTF
NA	TRBJ2-4	TRBV7-3	NA	TGTGCCAGCAGCTTAACGTTGGCAGGAACACTAGCCATGAGTATTCAGTACTTC	CASSLTLAGTLAMSIQYF
NA	TRBJ1-2	TRBV29-1	TRBD1	TGCAGCGTGGCGCCGTTGACAGGGGGCTTCTATGGCTACACCTTC	CSVAPLTGGFYGYTF
NA	TRBJ2-4	TRBV2	NA	TGTGCCAGCAGGATCAGGGGAGCCAAAAACATTCAGTACTTC	CASRIRGAKNIQYF
NA	TRBJ2-7	TRBV7-9	NA	TGCGCCACAGGACCCAACAGGGCTACGTCCTACGAGCAGTACTTC	CATGPNRATSYEQYF